The T cell receptor (beta chain) described here comes from a study of vaccination effects on CD4 cells after COVID-19. The study's findings and limits: Common cold coronavirus cross-reactivity was shown by only 1 of 255 vaccine-induced clones in healthy vaccinees. At late timepoints after vaccination, vaccine- and infection-induced clones shrank markedly.

Viral peptide pools were used in the ViraFEST assay to expand antigen-specific CD4+ T cells, and sequencing came afterward. Investigators separated out CD4+ T cells once around nine days of culture had passed. Two-dose vaccination with either BNT162b2 or mRNA-1273 was given to the participants. As regards this clone: The antigen is undetermined.

The V and J ends lost 4 bases and 6 bases respectively, with 15 bases between them. CDR3 length: 14 residues. Germline CDR1 is KGHSH and CDR2 is LQKENI. Profiled with immunoSEQ multiplex PCR; TCRdb holds only in-frame clones, not every one. The sample holds 60,000 to 85,000 clones, roughly 74% seen once. The sample consisted of CD4+ T cells from PBMCs cultured with HCoV-229E spike peptides, taken after COVID-19 vaccination. The TCR sequence derives from a human donor who received a COVID-19 vaccine. This chain connects TRBV18 to TRBJ1-2; D is unresolved. The DNA for the CDR3 is TGTGCCAGCTCACGGCCGAGTGAACGGCATGGCTACACCTTC. Its protein product is CASSRPSERHGYTF.